One T cell receptor beta chain is described in this entry. There is no known antigen for this receptor. No base-level quality is on record; no much larger clone is a single base apart. CDR3 length: 14 amino acids, cysteine to phenylalanine. The only DNA kept is the CDR3, 42 bases in frame from the first base. Cut back by 3 bases and 3 bases, the V and J ends lie 12 bases apart. CDR1 is given as MNHEY and CDR2 as SMNVEV, both from the germline V gene (reference sequence). The source of the sample is a study of shared clonotypes between healthy human individuals (dated by TCRdb to about 2020). Regarding the research as a whole: Two women and a few men aged 18 to 49 years were included in the cohort. For each donor, three plates each were used for CD4 naive and CD4 memory, two plates were used for CD8 naive, and one plate was used for CD8 memory. To increase sequencing depth and limit assay-specific biases, TCR repertoire library preparation and sequencing were carried out by different laboratories using diverse techniques. Leukapheresis yielded between about 0.9 and 8.9 billion PBMCs per donor. The study deeply sequenced blood TCR repertoires of about 5 healthy adults to estimate repertoire size and the extent of clonotype sharing between individuals. The study at large found these results: Compared with non-shared clonotypes, the clonotypes found in all four sorted-subset donors had higher generation probabilities. Incomplete sequencing was indicated by rarefaction of sorted-subset datasets, despite the large sequencing depth. Sampling was restricted to blood, and TCR repertoires in tissue are likely to differ from TCR repertoires in blood. Across a few donors, approximately 4.6% of naive CD4, roughly 3.3% of naive CD8, under 2.5% of memory CD4, and approximately 0.4% of memory CD8 clonotypes were shared. Based on pairwise subsampling, the degree of clonotype sharing among donors was expected to be affected by sequencing depth. The genetic and exposure-history diversity represented was limited by the small number of donors. Naive subsets generally had larger estimated clonotype richness than memory subsets.

Donors were healthy HIV-negative adults with no recently reported acute infections or vaccinations. All donors were Caucasian adults living in Nashville, Tennessee, USA. CD4+ T cells were enriched by magnetic negative selection; naive cells were then positively selected on CD45RA, and the negative fraction formed the memory subset. Blood was obtained by leukapheresis, after which PBMCs were separated by Ficoll-Histopaque density gradient centrifugation and cryopreserved in liquid nitrogen vapor phase. Analytical flow cytometry was used to check the purity and quantity of each magnetically sorted T cell population. Each sorted fraction had its genomic DNA isolated and then quantified by UV absorbance on a Nanodrop 2000c. TCR CDR3 regions were amplified from genomic DNA by multiplex PCR using the deep immunoSEQ assay. Genomic DNA extracted from each cell subset was distributed evenly over all wells of several immunoSEQ 96-well plates, and each plate served as one replicate. For sorted subsets, roughly 190 ng of genomic DNA, equivalent to around 31,000 T cell genomes, went into each replicate PCR. Purified libraries were quantified with a Qubit 3.0 fluorometer, sized on a Bioanalyzer 2100, and re-quantified with the KAPA Library Quantification kit. Every immunoSEQ 96-well plate was sequenced on a separate single-read 150-cycle Illumina NextSeq 550 flow cell. In the authors' own workflow: Because the immunoSEQ output included only junctional sequences and no quality scores, the filtering could not be the same as the filtering used for full-length reads. To assign V/J genes and CDR3, sequences were annotated using PyIR, a Python wrapper for IgBLAST v1.9, with IMGT germline references. Reads with weak V/J assignments (E-value above 1e-6), missing CDR3, stop codons, out-of-frame junctions, or ambiguous translated residues were removed. A V3J clonotype was defined by an identical inferred V gene, J gene, and CDR3 amino acid sequence. The percentage overlap between two repertoires was calculated by dividing the number of shared unique clonotypes by the size of the smaller repertoire. Repertoire richness was assessed with RTK rarefaction, the Chao1 estimator, and Recon v2.1 estimates of unobserved clonotypes. For all TCRbeta clonotypes obtained by the gDNA method from four donors, generation probabilities were computed with OLGA. The table was pulled from immuneACCESS by TCRdb, which kept in-frame rearrangements only. Such tables lose some clones; where checked, under half of the loss comes from unresolved V genes, and the rest has no known cause. For V, J and clone size, that table is used; D and trimming come from the DNA. Here the sample has around 200,000 clones; around 63% occur a single time. The ten largest clones capture roughly 10% of the sample.

The sequence links TRBV27 to TRBJ2-7, with the D gene uncertain. The origin of this receptor is a man aged 30-40 years in good health. Source material: memory CD4+ T cells sorted from blood. The sample's cell subset or site, from its label and the paper: CD45RA-negative fraction. At the DNA level, the sequence is TGTGCCAGCAGTTTTGATCCCCGAGGCTACGAGCAGTACTTC. The encoded protein is CASSFDPRGYEQYF.